The source of this T cell receptor beta chain is a study of PD-1 blockade in classical Hodgkin lymphoma. The wider study: Administration of nivolumab to patients was at 3 mg/kg intravenously every 2 weeks.

Clones were read by immunoSEQ multiplex PCR, and TCRdb kept only the in-frame ones, dropping some. The data show 95,000 to 100,000 clones, about 89% seen once. Points from the study as a whole: Newly diagnosed patients had diversity similar to the baseline diversity of complete responders. With respect to the repertoire differences, their causes, possibly disease activity or prior therapy, remain undefined.

The CDR3 loop spans 13 amino acids. Trimming took off 4 bases at V and 1 base at J, with 8 bases between the two ends. The germline V gene has CDR1 SGHDT and CDR2 YYEEEE. A note on this clone: Its antigen is not identified.

Each of the patients experienced relapse following autologous stem cell transplantation, and their brentuximab vedotin exposure differed. V is TRBV5-6 and J is TRBJ1-1; no reliable D call. Here the sequenced sample was peripheral blood mononuclear cells (PBMCs), taken before the second cycle of nivolumab. The receptor was derived from a human donor with classical Hodgkin lymphoma. CDR3 protein: CASSPAGNTEAFF. The CDR3, as DNA: TGTGCCAGCAGCCCAGCAGGGAACACTGAAGCTTTCTTT.